This T cell receptor beta chain was observed in a study of T cells after yellow fever vaccination. MiXCR was run by TCRdb on the 5' RACE reads, yielding one entry per CDR3 protein. Among some 300,000 distinct CDR3 sequences listed, 8.5% to 10% were seen once. Germline loops: CDR1 MNHEY, CDR2 SMNVEV (reference sequence). The V end was cut by 5 bases, the J end by 2 bases, with 18 bases between. CDR3 length: 16 amino acids. The chain recombines TRBV27 with TRBJ2-5, with a weak D call TRBD2 (6 bases). Sequencing was performed on CD4+ T cells sorted from PBMCs, taken 5 days after the yellow fever booster vaccination. The source of this sequence is a man in his late teens or twenties who received the YFV17D yellow fever vaccine. In DNA form, the CDR3 reads TGTGCCAGCAGTCCCCGAGCTAACGCGGGGCAAGAGACCCAGTACTTC. Protein: CASSPRANAGQETQYF.